Below are 13 T cell receptor beta chains sequenced from a single sample in a study of shared clonotypes between healthy human individuals. Sequencing used immunoSEQ multiplex PCR; TCRdb keeps in-frame clones, though not all of them. The sample contains about 2.5 million clones, around 90% of which appear only once. Specimen: naive CD4+ T cells from PBMCs. Subset denoted: CD45RA+ positively selected. These receptors all stem from a man aged 18-30 years in good health. Some clones in this sample may be carry-over from other donors' samples.

The chain recombines TRBV29-1 with TRBJ2-1; D call uncertain. The CDR3 has 13 residues. Looked up from germline, CDR1 is SQVTM and CDR2 is ANQGSEA. V was clipped by 4 bases and J by 10 bases, with 17 bases between them. Here the CDR3 DNA reads TGCAGCGTTGCGGGTCAGGCCCGCACGGAGCAGTTCTTC. This encodes CSVAGQARTEQFF.

The rearrangement joins TRBV19 to TRBJ2-3; no firm D call. V was pared by 6 bases and J by 0 bases, with 13 bases between. From germline, CDR1 is LNHDA and CDR2 SQIVND (reference sequence). This CDR3 contains 15 residues. The CDR3 spells CASRGLGTSTDTQYF. CDR3 DNA: TGTGCCAGTAGGGGATTGGGAACTAGCACAGATACGCAGTATTTT.

The rearrangement uses TRBV10-3 and TRBJ1-2, with D possibly matching TRBD1 (5 bases). There are 16 residues in the CDR3. Looked up from germline, CDR1 is ENHRY and CDR2 is SYGVKD. Trimming pared 2 bases from V and 4 bases from J, leaving 17 bases between. The CDR3 sequence is CAISENRDPSSYGYTF. The CDR3 nucleotides are TGTGCCATCAGTGAGAACCGGGACCCCTCGTCCTATGGCTACACCTTC.

V and J are TRBV27 and TRBJ1-3; D might be TRBD1 (5 bases). V was clipped by 6 bases and J by 2 bases, with 14 bases between them. The CDR3 runs 15 residues. The germline CDR1 and CDR2 sequences are MNHEY and SMNVEV (reference sequence). CDR3 region: CASSFPGRAGNTIYF. CDR3 sequence (DNA): TGTGCCAGCAGCTTTCCGGGACGGGCTGGAAACACCATATATTTT.

A word on this clone: Other DNA sequences from this sample encode an identical CDR3 as well. The chain is built from TRBV18 and TRBJ1-5; D gene ambiguous. Per the germline V gene, CDR1 is KGHSH and CDR2 is LQKENI. Trimming pared 6 bases from V and 0 bases from J, leaving 6 bases between. The length of the CDR3 is 13 residues. CDR3 loop: CASSPDSNQPQHF. The CDR3 nucleotides read TGTGCCAGCTCCCCAGATAGCAATCAGCCCCAGCATTTT.

The J gene is TRBJ2-5, the V gene TRBV4-1, with D possibly matching TRBD1 (6 bases). The DNA end lines up better with TRBJ2-7; the J call may be wrong. Germline CDR1 MGHRA, CDR2 YSYEKL. The CDR3 runs 15 residues. CDR3 DNA: TGCGCCAGCAGCCAAGATAACAGGGACACCTACGAGCAGTACTTC. It translates to CASSQDNRDTYEQYF.

The chain couples TRBV5-1 to TRBJ1-1; 8 bases line up with TRBD1. The J segment lost 6 bases and the V segment lost 4 bases, leaving 8 bases of the junction unmatched. The length of the CDR3 is 14 residues. Germline CDR1 reads SGHRS; CDR2 reads YFSETQ. CDR3 residues: CASSQFDRGAEAFF. The CDR3 DNA is TGCGCCAGCAGCCAATTTGACAGGGGAGCTGAAGCTTTCTTT.

The genes are TRBV5-8 and TRBJ2-2; possible D gene TRBD2, 6 bases. Germline values: CDR1 SGHTS, CDR2 YDEGEE. V was shortened by 5 bases and J by 8 bases, with 13 bases between the two germline ends. The CDR3 contains 13 residues. The CDR3 DNA reads as TGTGCCAGCAGGAGGACTATCTCGGGGGAGCTGTTTTTT. Amino acid sequence: CASRRTISGELFF.

This chain joins TRBV30 and TRBJ2-7, with D possibly matching TRBD2 (5 bases). V was clipped by 3 bases and J by 2 bases, with 11 bases between them. This CDR3 comprises 13 residues. The germline V gene encodes CDR1 GTSNPN and CDR2 SVGIG (reference sequence). The CDR3 DNA reads TGTGCCTGGAGGGTTCGGGGAACCTACGAGCAGTACTTC. Protein sequence: CAWRVRGTYEQYF.

This chain's CDR3 is CASSLNPISNQPQHF. Written as DNA, the CDR3 is TGTGCCAGCAGTTTAAACCCAATTAGCAATCAGCCCCAGCATTTT. The rearrangement links TRBV28 to TRBJ1-5; D not resolved. Trimming stripped 2 bases from V and 0 bases from J, with 8 bases between. This CDR3 spans 15 amino acids. Germline V gene data show CDR1 as MDHEN and CDR2 as SYDVKM. Combining the CDR3 with reference TRBV28 and TRBJ1-5 gives the whole variable domain DVKVTQSSRYLVKRTGEKVFLECVQDMDHENMFWYRQDPGLGLRLIYFSYDVKMKEKGDIPEGYSVSREKKERFSLILESASTNQTSMYLCASSLNPISNQPQHFGDGTRLSIL.

This chain links TRBV18 with TRBJ2-2; the D gene could be TRBD1 or TRBD2 (5 bases each). The V end lost 7 bases, the J end lost 3 bases, and 15 bases lay between the germline ends. Germline loops: CDR1 KGHSH, CDR2 LQKENI. CDR3 length: 15 amino acids. The CDR3, as DNA: TGTGCCAGCTACGCAGGGACGTCGGACACCGGGGAGCTGTTTTTT. Protein product: CASYAGTSDTGELFF.

For this clone: Within the sample, other DNA sequences also encode this same CDR3. The CDR3 spells CASSFSLNTGELFF. The DNA for the CDR3 is TGTGCCAGCAGCTTTAGCCTAAACACCGGGGAGCTGTTTTTT. The chain recombines TRBV11-3 with TRBJ2-2; D is unresolved. The V gene lost 3 bases and the J gene lost 2 bases, with 7 bases spanning the gap. Germline CDR1 and CDR2: SGHNT and YENEEA. CDR3 length equals 14 residues.

This clone was seen more than once but under ten times. The chain combines TRBV19 with TRBJ2-2, with D unresolved. CDR1 and CDR2 (germline): LNHDA, SQIVND (reference sequence). The CDR3 contains 12 residues. V lost 5 bases and J lost 3, with 4 bases in between. CDR3 in DNA: TGTGCCAGTAGTGGGTACACCGGGGAGCTGTTTTTT. Amino acids: CASSGYTGELFF.